Listed below are T cell receptor beta chains from one sample, sequenced in a study of Ad26.COV2.S vaccination and SARS-CoV-2 variants. Generated by immunoSEQ multiplex PCR, the TCRdb table keeps only in-frame clones and is missing some. The sample yields 300,000 to 400,000 clones, roughly nine tenths seen once. This sample comprised peripheral blood, obtained in a trial of Ad26.COV2.S vaccine versus placebo. These receptors were obtained from a person between 18 and 65 years old who received the Ad26.COV2.S COVID-19 vaccine or a placebo. Both conserved end residues are part of each CDR3. The order of the fields is J gene, V gene, D gene, clone size, CDR3 protein, CDR3 DNA. A D gene is named only where the DNA matches it firmly. Part of the rows lack a size; the others show once, few, many or a class for expanded clones.

J gene: TRBJ1-2
V gene: TRBV5-1
D gene: NA
clone size: NA
CDR3 protein: CASSLDSGSDYGYTF
CDR3 DNA: TGCGCCAGCAGCTTGGATTCAGGGTCAGACTATGGCTACACCTTC

J gene: TRBJ1-1
V gene: TRBV14
D gene: NA
clone size: NA
CDR3 protein: CASSLYGGDTEAFF
CDR3 DNA: TGTGCCAGCAGCCTCTATGGCGGGGACACTGAAGCTTTCTTT

J gene: TRBJ1-2
V gene: TRBV9
D gene: NA
clone size: NA
CDR3 protein: CASSVAVAGTGYTF
CDR3 DNA: TGTGCCAGCAGCGTAGCGGTGGCGGGGACCGGCTACACCTTC

J gene: TRBJ2-2
V gene: TRBV21-1
D gene: NA
clone size: NA
CDR3 protein: CASQDGRSWIDTGELFF
CDR3 DNA: TGTGCCAGTCAGGATGGACGGTCATGGATTGACACCGGGGAGCTGTTTTTT

J gene: TRBJ1-1
V gene: TRBV7-9
D gene: NA
clone size: NA
CDR3 protein: CASSLSIEAFF
CDR3 DNA: TGTGCCAGCAGCTTAAGTATAGAAGCTTTCTTT

J gene: TRBJ2-3
V gene: TRBV7-2
D gene: TRBD1
clone size: NA
CDR3 protein: CASSPGQGADTQYF
CDR3 DNA: TGTGCCAGCAGCCCCGGACAGGGGGCAGATACGCAGTATTTT

J gene: TRBJ2-2
V gene: TRBV7-6
D gene: TRBD2
clone size: NA
CDR3 protein: CASSPALTSGANGELFF
CDR3 DNA: TGTGCCAGCAGCCCGGCCTTAACTAGCGGGGCAAACGGGGAGCTGTTTTTT

J gene: TRBJ1-5
V gene: TRBV6-2/TRBV6-3
D gene: NA
clone size: few
CDR3 protein: CASSYYSGSNQPQHF
CDR3 DNA: TGTGCCAGCAGTTACTACAGTGGTAGCAATCAGCCCCAGCATTTT

J gene: TRBJ2-5
V gene: TRBV2
D gene: NA
clone size: NA
CDR3 protein: CASSEGATTETQYF
CDR3 DNA: TGTGCCAGCAGTGAAGGGGCTACCACGGAGACCCAGTACTTC

J gene: TRBJ2-3
V gene: TRBV19
D gene: TRBD2
clone size: NA
CDR3 protein: CASGGVGLAGSNTQYF
CDR3 DNA: TGTGCCAGTGGAGGGGTCGGACTAGCGGGATCAAATACGCAGTATTTT

J gene: TRBJ1-1
V gene: TRBV4-1
D gene: TRBD1
clone size: NA
CDR3 protein: CASSQGEQGVWDTEAFF
CDR3 DNA: TGCGCCAGCAGCCAAGGGGAACAGGGGGTCTGGGACACTGAAGCTTTCTTT

J gene: TRBJ1-6
V gene: TRBV27
D gene: NA
clone size: few
CDR3 protein: CASSLEGFNSPLHF
CDR3 DNA: TGTGCCAGCAGTTTAGAGGGGTTTAATTCACCCCTCCACTTT

J gene: TRBJ2-5
V gene: TRBV4-2
D gene: NA
clone size: NA
CDR3 protein: CASSLSLQETQYF
CDR3 DNA: TGTGCCAGCAGTCTCAGCCTCCAAGAGACCCAGTACTTC

J gene: TRBJ1-5
V gene: TRBV5-8
D gene: NA
clone size: NA
CDR3 protein: CASSFKQGYQPQHF
CDR3 DNA: TGTGCCAGCAGCTTTAAGCAGGGGTATCAGCCCCAGCATTTT

J gene: TRBJ2-5
V gene: TRBV6-2/TRBV6-3
D gene: TRBD1
clone size: NA
CDR3 protein: CASTPGQWAQETQYF
CDR3 DNA: TGTGCCAGCACCCCGGGACAGTGGGCCCAAGAGACCCAGTACTTC

J gene: TRBJ1-2
V gene: TRBV7-6
D gene: NA
clone size: NA
CDR3 protein: CASSPDGNYGYTF
CDR3 DNA: TGTGCCAGCAGCCCGGACGGAAACTATGGCTACACCTTC

J gene: TRBJ1-5
V gene: TRBV7-9
D gene: NA
clone size: NA
CDR3 protein: CASSSTEVAGQPQHF
CDR3 DNA: TGTGCCAGCAGCTCGACAGAAGTGGCCGGTCAGCCCCAGCATTTT

J gene: TRBJ1-1
V gene: TRBV12-3/TRBV12-4
D gene: NA
clone size: NA
CDR3 protein: CASSFLVEGAFF
CDR3 DNA: TGTGCCAGCAGTTTTCTCGTCGAAGGGGCTTTCTTT

J gene: TRBJ2-1
V gene: TRBV12-3/TRBV12-4
D gene: NA
clone size: NA
CDR3 protein: CASSRHPYNEQFF
CDR3 DNA: TGTGCCAGCAGCCGGCACCCTTACAATGAGCAGTTCTTC

J gene: TRBJ1-1
V gene: TRBV19
D gene: NA
clone size: NA
CDR3 protein: CASRTGGTEAFF
CDR3 DNA: TGTGCCAGTAGGACCGGTGGCACTGAAGCTTTCTTT

J gene: TRBJ1-5
V gene: TRBV6-5
D gene: TRBD1
clone size: NA
CDR3 protein: CASSPGQGRSQPQHF
CDR3 DNA: TGTGCCAGCAGCCCGGGACAGGGGCGAAGTCAGCCCCAGCATTTT

J gene: TRBJ1-1
V gene: TRBV6-6
D gene: NA
clone size: NA
CDR3 protein: CASSYGRFASNTEAFF
CDR3 DNA: TGTGCCAGCAGTTACGGGCGGTTTGCCTCGAACACTGAAGCTTTCTTT

J gene: TRBJ1-5
V gene: TRBV5-4
D gene: NA
clone size: NA
CDR3 protein: CASSPVRDSFYSNQPQHF
CDR3 DNA: TGTGCCAGCAGCCCCGTTAGAGATAGCTTCTATAGCAATCAGCCCCAGCATTTT

J gene: TRBJ2-2
V gene: TRBV2
D gene: TRBD2
clone size: NA
CDR3 protein: CASNGGDTNTGELFF
CDR3 DNA: TGTGCCAGCAACGGGGGGGACACGAACACCGGGGAGCTGTTTTTT

J gene: TRBJ1-1
V gene: TRBV18
D gene: NA
clone size: NA
CDR3 protein: CASSPLANTEAFF
CDR3 DNA: TGTGCCAGCTCACCTCTGGCGAACACTGAAGCTTTCTTT

J gene: TRBJ2-5
V gene: TRBV4-1
D gene: NA
clone size: once
CDR3 protein: CASSLQIQETQYF
CDR3 DNA: TGCGCCAGCAGCCTACAGATCCAAGAGACCCAGTACTTC

J gene: TRBJ2-3
V gene: TRBV28
D gene: NA
clone size: once
CDR3 protein: CASSPDSSSTDTQYF
CDR3 DNA: TGTGCCAGCAGTCCCGACAGCTCAAGCACAGATACGCAGTATTTT

J gene: TRBJ2-5
V gene: TRBV6-1
D gene: NA
clone size: NA
CDR3 protein: CASSETTTWEGGQETQYF
CDR3 DNA: TGTGCCAGCAGTGAAACTACTACCTGGGAAGGGGGCCAAGAGACCCAGTACTTC

J gene: TRBJ2-1
V gene: TRBV7-9
D gene: TRBD2
clone size: NA
CDR3 protein: CASSLQNGGRVNYNEQFF
CDR3 DNA: TGTGCCAGCAGCCTTCAGAATGGCGGGAGGGTCAACTACAATGAGCAGTTCTTC

J gene: TRBJ2-1
V gene: TRBV7-2
D gene: TRBD2
clone size: NA
CDR3 protein: CASSLSRTSGRAEANEQFF
CDR3 DNA: TGTGCCAGCAGCTTAAGCAGGACTAGCGGGAGGGCCGAAGCCAATGAGCAGTTCTTC